Sequencing of this TCR beta chain was carried out in a study of cytomegalovirus exposure and HLA in healthy donors. Study-level findings and limits: In vitro data verified three CMV-associated chains as specific for CMV antigens. The classifier was said to identify cytomegalovirus status with high specificity and sensitivity. In the 120 or so validation repertoires, under 95% of cluster scores exceeded 0, per a later analysis.

This clone was counted between two and nine times. No antigen is known for it. The table came from immunoSEQ multiplex PCR; TCRdb's copy has only in-frame clones and leaves some out. The table lists approximately 100,000 clones, about 88% of them singletons, with less than 2% in the top ten. V shed 4 bases and J shed 2 bases, with 11 bases lying between them. Germline CDR1 is SQVTM and CDR2 is ANQGSEA. CDR3 length: 13 residues. From the approximately 120-subject validation cohort, which was separate from the approximately 670-subject first cohort, the donors were drawn. The sequence was collected from a woman aged 18 to 35 in good health and CMV-seropositive. The rearrangement links TRBV29-1 to TRBJ1-2; D might be TRBD1 (5 bases). Sequencing was done on a sample of PBMCs. The CDR3, as DNA: TGCAGCGTTGTCCCAGGGTCGAACTATGGCTACACCTTC. It yields the protein CSVVPGSNYGYTF.